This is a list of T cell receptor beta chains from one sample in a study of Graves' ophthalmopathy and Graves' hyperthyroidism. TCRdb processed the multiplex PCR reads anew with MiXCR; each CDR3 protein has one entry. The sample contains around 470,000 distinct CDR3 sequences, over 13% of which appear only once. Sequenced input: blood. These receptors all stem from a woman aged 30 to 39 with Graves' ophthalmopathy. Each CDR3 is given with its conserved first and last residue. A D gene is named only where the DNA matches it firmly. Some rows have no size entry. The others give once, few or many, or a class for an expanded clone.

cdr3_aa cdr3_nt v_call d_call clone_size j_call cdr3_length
CSAKPWDTSYEQYF TGCAGTGCCAAACCTTGGGACACCTCCTACGAGCAGTACTTC TRBV20-1 . many TRBJ2-7 14
CASSYSGLEETQYF TGTGCCAGCAGTTACTCGGGCCTTGAAGAGACCCAGTACTTC TRBV6-5 . . TRBJ2-5 14
CAWSVRDRGYTEAFF TGTGCCTGGAGTGTCCGGGACAGGGGATACACTGAAGCTTTCTTT TRBV30 TRBD1 many TRBJ1-1 15
CASSLSVRLAGVRETKYF TGTGCCAGCAGTTTATCCGTCAGACTAGCGGGGGTCAGAGAGACCAAGTACTTC TRBV12-3/TRBV12-4 TRBD2 . TRBJ2-5 18
CASSELDTQYF TGTGCCAGCAGTGAACTAGATACGCAGTATTTT TRBV2 . many TRBJ2-3 11
CASSFGPTEEQYF TGTGCCAGCAGCTTCGGACCCACAGAAGAGCAGTACTTC TRBV13 . many TRBJ2-7 13
CASSFAGGVGSGELFF TGTGCCAGCAGCTTTGCAGGGGGCGTTGGTTCGGGGGAGCTGTTTTTT TRBV5-5 TRBD1 many TRBJ2-2 16
CASSYAGGIYEQYF TGTGCCAGCAGTTACGCGGGGGGTATCTACGAGCAGTACTTC TRBV6-2/TRBV6-3 TRBD2 many TRBJ2-7 14
CASSGQGKETQYF TGTGCCAGCTCTGGACAGGGTAAAGAGACCCAGTACTTC TRBV6-1 TRBD1 many TRBJ2-5 13
CASAEGGRETQYF TGTGCTAGTGCCGAGGGTGGCCGAGAGACCCAGTACTTC TRBV12-5 . many TRBJ2-5 13
CASSFLAEGGAQYF TGTGCCAGCAGTTTTCTAGCGGAGGGGGGTGCCCAGTACTTC TRBV28 . many TRBJ2-5 14
CSALTTYEQYF TGCAGTGCGTTGACAACCTACGAGCAGTACTTC TRBV20-1 . many TRBJ2-7 11
CASSLGDDLSYEQYF TGTGCCAGCAGCTTAGGGGATGACCTCTCCTACGAGCAGTACTTC TRBV11-2 . once TRBJ2-7 15
CASSLDGTSGIDTQYF TGTGCCAGCAGCTTAGACGGGACTAGCGGAATAGATACGCAGTATTTT TRBV11-2 TRBD2 many TRBJ2-3 16
CAWSPGTGVEQYF TGTGCCTGGAGCCCCGGGACAGGGGTCGAGCAGTACTTC TRBV30 TRBD1 many TRBJ2-7 13
CASSPHAYGYTF TGTGCCAGCAGCCCTCACGCCTATGGCTACACCTTC TRBV7-2 . . TRBJ1-2 12
CASSQEGAGSQETQYF TGTGCCAGCAGCCAAGAAGGAGCGGGGTCCCAAGAGACCCAGTACTTC TRBV4-2 TRBD2 many TRBJ2-5 16
CASVKGGHRSLSQHF TGTGCCAGCGTCAAGGGGGGACATCGGTCACTGTCCCAGCATTTT TRBV6-1 . many TRBJ1-5 15
CSARNPRQPQHF TGCAGTGCTAGAAACCCGAGGCAGCCCCAGCATTTT TRBV20-1 . many TRBJ1-5 12
CASSFRGQGPDEQYF TGCGCCAGCAGCTTCAGAGGACAGGGCCCCGACGAGCAGTACTTC TRBV5-1 TRBD1 . TRBJ2-7 15
CAWSVLLKISGGYEQYF TGTGCCTGGAGTGTACTGTTGAAGATTAGCGGGGGATACGAGCAGTACTTC TRBV30 TRBD2 many TRBJ2-7 17
CASSPALAGRAYEQYF TGTGCCAGCAGCCCAGCCTTAGCGGGAAGGGCCTACGAGCAGTACTTC TRBV7-6 TRBD2 many TRBJ2-7 16
CASSLSAHGDTEAFF TGCGCCAGCAGCCTATCGGCCCATGGGGACACTGAAGCTTTCTTT TRBV5-1 . . TRBJ1-1 15
CASTANGLREQYF TGTGCCAGCACCGCAAATGGGCTACGAGAGCAGTACTTC TRBV6-1 . many TRBJ2-7 13
CASSQVGEGSQPQHF TGCGCCAGCAGCCAAGTAGGCGAGGGTTCTCAGCCCCAGCATTTT TRBV4-1 . many TRBJ1-5 15
CASSDEGGITGELFF TGTGCCAGCAGTGACGAGGGAGGAATCACCGGGGAGCTGTTTTTT TRBV2 . many TRBJ2-2 15
CASTPGTSNSPLHF TGTGCCAGCACCCCGGGGACTTCGAATTCACCCCTCCACTTT TRBV6-5 . many TRBJ1-6 14
CASSSGGEDGYTF TGTGCCAGCTCCTCGGGGGGGGAGGATGGCTACACCTTC TRBV12-3/TRBV12-4 . many TRBJ1-2 13
CASSLNHRGYTF TGTGCCAGCAGTTTAAATCACAGGGGCTACACCTTC TRBV28 . many TRBJ1-2 12
CSARIQILAGELFF TGCAGTGCTAGGATACAGATACTCGCCGGGGAGCTGTTTTTT TRBV20-1 . many TRBJ2-2 14